Presented here are 18 T cell receptor beta chains from one specimen sequenced in a study of metastatic and nonmetastatic thyroid tumors (dated by TCRdb to about 2020). No patient had received any treatment before thyroid surgery. Library construction relied on PCR. TCRdb lists the instrument as Illumina HiSeq 4000. TCRdb's own reprocessing of the public reads used fastp at Q25 and MiXCR and kept productive beta chains. The sample table records around 45,000 clones; less than 20% of these occur just once. The ten largest clones represent roughly 20% of the sample. The sequenced material came from blood. The receptors were sampled from a female donor with papillary thyroid cancer or a benign thyroid nodule (not recorded which). Some clones in this sample may be carry-over from other donors' samples.

The sample holds many counts of this clone. The chain joins TRBV29-1 to TRBJ1-1; the D gene is possibly TRBD1 (6 bases). Germline CDR1 and CDR2: SQVTM and ANQGSEA. The CDR3 extends over 11 amino acids. V was clipped by 4 bases and J by 6 bases, with 9 bases between them. The CDR3 bases are TGCAGCGTTGCGAAGGGGGCTGAAGCTTTCTTT. The encoded protein is CSVAKGAEAFF.

This clone was seen many times. This specimen includes other DNA sequences encoding the same CDR3. This rearrangement joins TRBV27 to TRBJ2-7; TRBD1 is a possible D gene (6 bases). V was pared by 5 bases and J by 5 bases, with 22 bases between. CDR1 and CDR2 from the germline V gene are MNHEY and SMNVEV (reference sequence). The CDR3 has 16 residues. DNA for the CDR3: TGTGCCAGCAGTCCGAGTGCAGGGGACACTAGGAACGAGCAGTACTTC. Translating gives CASSPSAGDTRNEQYF.

In this sample, this clone turned up many times. The chain employs TRBV19 and TRBJ2-7, with 9 bases that match TRBD1. This CDR3 is 14 amino acids long. With 5 bases clipped from V and 3 bases from J, the junction kept 5 bases outside the gene matches. Germline V gene lookup returns CDR1 LNHDA and CDR2 SQIVND (reference sequence). As DNA, the CDR3 is TGTGCCAGTAGTCACTCGGACAGGGGCTACGAGCAGTACTTC. It codes for CASSHSDRGYEQYF. The full variable domain, in which reference TRBV19 and TRBJ2-7 provide the parts outside the CDR3, is DGGITQSPKYLFRKEGQNVTLSCEQNLNHDAMYWYRQDPGQGLRLIYYSQIVNDFQKGDIAEGYSVSREKKESFPLTVTSAQKNPTAFYLCASSHSDRGYEQYFGPGTRLTVT.

The rearrangement links TRBV18 to TRBJ2-5; maybe TRBD1 (6 bases). The V end lost 6 bases, the J end lost 5 bases, and 13 bases lay between the germline ends. This CDR3 spans 13 amino acids. Germline V CDR1 and CDR2: KGHSH, LQKENI. The CDR3 spells CASSPDSRETQYF. CDR3 in DNA: TGTGCCAGCTCGCCGGACAGCCGGGAGACCCAGTACTTC.

This clone was detected many times. A much larger clone lies a single base off, so this may be a read error. The chain uses TRBV27 and TRBJ2-7; 8 nucleotides match TRBD1. Germline lookup yields CDR1 MNHEY and CDR2 SMNVEV (reference sequence). The CDR3 extends over 16 amino acids. The CDR3: CASSQGGQDISDEQYF. In DNA, the CDR3 is TGTGCCAGCAGTCAGGGGGGACAGGATATCTCCGACGAGCAGTACTTC.

This clone was observed at least ten times. The V call is TRBV19, the J call TRBJ2-5; TRBD2 matches 13 bases. The germline CDR1 and CDR2 sequences are LNHDA and SQIVND (reference sequence). V shed 6 bases and J 2 bases; nucleotides not matched to a gene: 3. This CDR3 region has 15 residues. DNA of the CDR3: TGTGCCAGTAGGACGGGACTAGCGGGACAAGAGACCCAGTACTTC. This sequence encodes CASRTGLAGQETQYF.

Ten or more counts support this clone. A much larger clonotype is one base distant, so this may be a read error. The same CDR3 can be traced to other DNA sequences in this sample. V usage is TRBV6-1 and J usage is TRBJ1-1; 9 nucleotides agree with TRBD1. This CDR3 is built from 14 residues. The germline V gene encodes CDR1 MNHNS and CDR2 SASEGT. CDR3 sequence: CASRPDRGNTEAFF. In DNA form, the CDR3 reads TGCGCCAGCAGGCCGGACAGGGGGAACACTGAAGCTTTCTTT.

V gene TRBV3-1 combines with J gene TRBJ2-3; D is possibly TRBD1 (5 bases). Germline assignment: CDR1 LGHDT and CDR2 YNNKEL (reference sequence). Trimming stripped 0 bases from V and 5 bases from J, with 12 bases between. This CDR3 is built from 15 residues. Written as DNA, the CDR3 is TGTGCCAGCAGCCAAGATCCAGGGATAGAAGATACGCAGTATTTT. It codes for CASSQDPGIEDTQYF.

This clone has ten or more counts. The chain combines TRBV11-3 with TRBJ2-1, with D tentatively TRBD2 (5 bases). This CDR3 region has 11 residues. The germline V gene encodes CDR1 SGHNT and CDR2 YENEEA. The V end lost 6 bases, the J end lost 10 bases, and 10 bases lay between the germline ends. The CDR3 region has the DNA TGTGCCAGCAGGCAAAAGCGGGAGCAGTTCTTC. It codes for CASRQKREQFF.

This clone was observed at least ten times. The genes are TRBV2 and TRBJ1-2; D perhaps matches TRBD1 (5 bases). Trimming took 2 bases from V and 11 from J, leaving 18 bases between them. Per germline, CDR1 SNHLY and CDR2 FYNNEI. This CDR3 comprises 14 residues. CDR3 amino acids: CASSESGPGRGYTF. The CDR3 bases are TGTGCCAGCAGTGAATCGGGGCCGGGTAGAGGATACACCTTC.

V is TRBV11-1 and J is TRBJ1-1; D might be TRBD1 (5 bases). CDR1 and CDR2 (germline): SGHAT, FQDESV (reference sequence). Trimming took 2 bases from V and 7 from J, leaving 20 bases between them. The CDR3 spans 16 residues. CDR3 sequence: CASSLTPGGGTYEAFF. For the CDR3, the DNA is TGTGCCAGCAGCTTAACACCCGGTGGGGGGACGTATGAAGCTTTCTTT.

This clone was seen ten or more times. This rearrangement joins TRBV13 to TRBJ1-5; no firm D call. Looked up from germline, CDR1 is PRHDT and CDR2 is FYEKMQ (reference sequence). V lost 3 bases and J lost 0, with 3 bases in between. This CDR3 has 13 residues. CDR3 sequence: CASSFGSNQPQHF. CDR3 nucleotide sequence: TGTGCCAGCAGCTTTGGTAGCAATCAGCCCCAGCATTTT.

This clone was recorded at least ten times. The chain couples TRBV10-2 to TRBJ1-2; 8 bases match TRBD1. V was pared by 2 bases and J by 6 bases, with 2 bases of the junction left unmatched. The CDR3 length is 13 residues. Germline V gene sequence: CDR1 WSHSY, CDR2 SAAADI. CDR3 DNA: TGCGCCAGCAGTGAGGTACAGGGGGATGGCTACACCTTC. Amino acid sequence: CASSEVQGDGYTF.

The J gene is TRBJ1-2, the V gene TRBV12-3 or TRBV12-4, with TRBD1 identical over 9 bases. The CDR3 runs to 16 residues. V shed 2 bases, J shed 6 bases, and the junction held 10 bases outside the gene matches. The CDR3, as DNA: TGTGCCAGCAGTTTAAACCAGGGGACAGGGCTTGATGGCTACACCTTC. This translates into CASSLNQGTGLDGYTF.

This clone was picked up many times. V gene TRBV20-1 combines with J gene TRBJ2-1; D is tentatively TRBD1 or TRBD2 (6 bases each). The germline CDR1 and CDR2 sequences are DFQATT and SNEGSKA (reference sequence). V lost 4 bases, J lost 6 bases, and 16 bases lay in between. This CDR3 has 14 amino acids. This chain's CDR3 is CSANGRRGPNEQFF. The CDR3 nucleotides are TGCAGTGCTAACGGAAGACGGGGGCCCAATGAGCAGTTCTTC.

V usage is TRBV14 and J usage is TRBJ1-1, with D unclear. V lost 0 bases, J lost 1 base, and 6 bases lay in between. CDR3 length equals 14 residues. CDR1 SGHDN and CDR2 FVKESK come from the germline V gene. The CDR3 DNA is TGTGCCAGCAGCCAAGACATTGGGAACACTGAAGCTTTCTTT. Its protein product is CASSQDIGNTEAFF.

The V gene is TRBV6-4, the J gene TRBJ1-6; 10 bases are a match to TRBD1. Looked up from germline, CDR1 is MRHNA and CDR2 is SNTAGT. The CDR3 is made up of 15 amino acids. J was trimmed by 9 bases and V by 5 bases; bases with no gene match: 7. Here the CDR3 reads CASSLPGTGVSPLHF. DNA for the CDR3: TGTGCCAGCAGTCTTCCCGGGACAGGGGTTTCACCCCTCCACTTT.

The V gene is TRBV28, the J gene TRBJ1-1; tentative D call: TRBD1 (5 bases). Germline V gene sequence: CDR1 MDHEN, CDR2 SYDVKM. The CDR3 sequence is 15 residues long. The V and J ends lost 7 bases and 5 bases respectively, with 20 bases between them. The CDR3 protein is CASTKPNTGGTEAFF. The CDR3 DNA is TGTGCCAGCACCAAACCAAACACCGGGGGGACTGAAGCTTTCTTT.